This TCR beta chain was sequenced in a study of T cell responses to AZD1222 COVID-19 vaccine. Germline V CDR1 and CDR2: GTSNPN, SVGIG (reference sequence). The CDR3 loop spans 15 amino acids. The V segment lost 3 bases and the J segment 3 bases; nucleotides outside the gene matches: 4. The table came from immunoSEQ multiplex PCR; TCRdb's copy has only in-frame clones and leaves some out. The sample records under 150,000 clones, under 95% being singletons. The sequenced sample was peripheral blood, obtained on day 0 of MenACWY control vaccination. This sequence joins TRBV30 and TRBJ2-1, with 11 bases matching TRBD2. This clonotype originated in an adult in good health. The CDR3 DNA sequence: TGTGCCTGGAGCCGGGGACTAGCGGACTACAATGAGCAGTTCTTC. It specifies CAWSRGLADYNEQFF.